This record covers a single T cell receptor (beta chain). Germline CDR1 reads MNHEY; CDR2 reads SVGEGT. The CDR3 loop spans 14 amino acids. V was trimmed by 0 bases and J by 7 bases, leaving 10 bases between them. The sample belongs to a study of T cell repertoires in aging, cancer and after chemotherapy. As for the study in general: Six age groups, ranging from 30 or younger to 70 or older, included the donors.

The template was genomic DNA from peripheral blood, not RNA. TRB rearrangements spanning V, D and J were amplified using mixed TRB-A/B primers. TCRdb reprocessed the multiplex PCR reads with MiXCR, giving one entry per CDR3 protein. The repertoire holds over 1,500 distinct CDR3 sequences, with 45% to 60% as singletons. This clonotype was obtained from a human donor with a blood cancer. The sequencing input was blood. V gene TRBV6-2 or TRBV6-3 combines with J gene TRBJ2-1, with D perhaps matching TRBD2 (5 bases). CDR3 DNA sequence: TGTGCCAGCAGTTACTCGAGGGTTGAGAATGAGCAGTTCTTC. Its protein product is CASSYSRVENEQFF.